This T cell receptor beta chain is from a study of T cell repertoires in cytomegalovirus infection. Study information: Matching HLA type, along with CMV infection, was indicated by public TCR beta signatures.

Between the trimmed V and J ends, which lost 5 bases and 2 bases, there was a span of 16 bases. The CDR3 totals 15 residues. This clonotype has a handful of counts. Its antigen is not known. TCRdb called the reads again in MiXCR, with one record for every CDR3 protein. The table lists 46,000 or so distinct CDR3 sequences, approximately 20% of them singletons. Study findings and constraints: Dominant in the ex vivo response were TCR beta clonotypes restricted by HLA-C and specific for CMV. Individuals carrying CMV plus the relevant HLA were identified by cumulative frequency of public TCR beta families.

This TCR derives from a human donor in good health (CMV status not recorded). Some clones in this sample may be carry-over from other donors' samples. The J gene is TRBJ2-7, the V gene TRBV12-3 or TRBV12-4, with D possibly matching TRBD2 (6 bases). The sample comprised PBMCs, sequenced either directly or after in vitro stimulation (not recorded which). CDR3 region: CASSLGAGYPYEQYF. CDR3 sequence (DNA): TGTGCCAGCAGTCTAGGGGCGGGATACCCCTACGAGCAGTACTTC.